The next 6 T cell receptor beta chains were all read from a single sample in a study of cytomegalovirus exposure and HLA in healthy donors (dated by TCRdb to the late 2010s). Libraries came from the immunoSEQ multiplex PCR assay. For the multiplex PCR, a mixture combining 60 forward primers for TCR Vbeta segments and 13 reverse primers for TCR Jbeta segments was used. The immuneACCESS repertoire file appears here via TCRdb, limited to in-frame rearrangements. These files lack a portion of the clones; in checked studies, under half of the deficit traces to unresolved V genes, and the cause of the others is not known. Recorded for this sample are about 96,000 clones; 64% of them occurred a single time. The ten biggest clones cover 3.2% of the sample. The sample taken for sequencing was PBMCs. All receptors derive from a man in his fifties or sixties in good health and CMV-seronegative.

The chain combines TRBV27 with TRBJ2-5; D is perhaps TRBD1 (7 bases). The CDR3 spans 15 residues. Per germline, CDR1 MNHEY and CDR2 SMNVEV (reference sequence). Trimming removed 6 bases at V and 3 bases at J, with 17 bases between. The CDR3 DNA sequence: TGTGCCAGCAGCCAACAGGCCAGGGGGGAAGAGACCCAGTACTTC. Translating gives CASSQQARGEETQYF.

The chain uses TRBV5-6 and TRBJ2-1; a possible D gene is TRBD2 (5 bases). The CDR3 consists of 13 residues. Trimming removed 7 bases from V and 4 bases from J, with 12 bases in between. Germline V gives CDR1 SGHDT, CDR2 YYEEEE. The CDR3 nucleotides read TGTGCCAGCCTAGCTGAAGTTTACAATGAGCAGTTCTTC. Amino acid sequence: CASLAEVYNEQFF.

The rearrangement links TRBV5-1 to TRBJ1-3; 8 bases are a match to TRBD1. In germline, CDR1 is SGHRS, CDR2 YFSETQ. V was pared by 4 bases and J by 7 bases, with 7 bases of the junction left unmatched. CDR3 size: 14 residues. The chain's CDR3 is CASSPGQGGNTIYF. CDR3 sequence (DNA): TGCGCCAGCAGCCCCGGACAGGGTGGGAACACCATATATTTT.

The genes are TRBV28 and TRBJ1-1; 7 nucleotides align to TRBD1. Trimming cost V 5 bases and J 8 bases; bases outside gene matches: 8. Germline V lookup: CDR1 MDHEN, CDR2 SYDVKM. The CDR3 loop spans 13 amino acids. The CDR3: CASSAPGQREAFF. CDR3 nucleotide sequence: TGTGCCAGCAGTGCCCCGGGACAGAGAGAAGCTTTCTTT.

The gene calls are TRBV5-1 and TRBJ2-1; 12 positions agree with TRBD2. The CDR3 totals 20 residues. The germline V gene has CDR1 SGHRS and CDR2 YFSETQ. V was clipped by 0 bases and J by 4 bases; unmatched bases: 14. CDR3 amino acids: CASSLGRASGGDFRYNEQFF. CDR3 DNA sequence: TGCGCCAGCAGCTTGGGCCGGGCTAGCGGGGGGGATTTTAGATACAATGAGCAGTTCTTC.

The chain employs TRBV6-6 and TRBJ2-7, with TRBD2 matching 8 bases. The CDR3 totals 14 residues. The V and J ends lost 5 bases and 4 bases, in that order; junction bases with no gene match: 7. The germline gives CDR1 MNHNY, CDR2 SVGAGI (reference sequence). CDR3 amino acids: CASSPRGGLYEQYF. Written as DNA, the CDR3 is TGTGCCAGCAGTCCCCGGGGGGGCTTATACGAGCAGTACTTC.